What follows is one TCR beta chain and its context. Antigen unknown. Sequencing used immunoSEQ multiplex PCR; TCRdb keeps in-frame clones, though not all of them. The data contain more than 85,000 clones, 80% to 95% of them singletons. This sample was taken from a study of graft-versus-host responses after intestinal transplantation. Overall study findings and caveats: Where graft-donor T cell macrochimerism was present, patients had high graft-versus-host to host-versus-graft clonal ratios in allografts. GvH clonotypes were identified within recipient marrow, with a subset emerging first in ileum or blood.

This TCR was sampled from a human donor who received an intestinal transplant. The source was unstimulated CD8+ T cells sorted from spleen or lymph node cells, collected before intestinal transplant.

This CDR3 reads CASTGAGLAGDQNEQFF. CDR3 sequence (DNA): TGCGCCAGCACCGGAGCTGGACTAGCGGGAGATCAGAATGAGCAGTTCTTC. V gene TRBV10-1 combines with J gene TRBJ2-1; 13 bases fit TRBD2. The CDR3 is 17 residues long. J lost 7 bases, V lost 7 bases, and 13 bases had no gene match. The germline CDR1 and CDR2 sequences are WNHNN and SYGVQD (reference sequence).